This T cell receptor (beta chain) was identified in a study of tumor-infiltrating lymphocytes in primary liver carcinoma. Study observations and caveats: Tumor region pairs shared more overlap than did tumor-adjacent and tumor-blood pairs.

It was unsorted whole blood that yielded blood RNA, and germline DNA was also extracted. This CDR3 comprises 14 residues. Starting material of about 450 ng total RNA yielded TCR beta cDNA via a constant-region primer. Libraries for TCR beta were built through three nested multiplex PCR rounds, which together made up a slightly modified ARM-PCR procedure. Each of the first two PCR rounds ran roughly 9 cycles with TRBV1-TRBV30 forward and C-beta reverse primers. TCRdb itself ran the multiplex PCR reads through MiXCR, one entry per CDR3 protein. The table has about 330,000 distinct CDR3 sequences, approximately 65% seen once. This clonotype was observed once. The antigen is unknown. An end of the junction differs from the germline gene, which may be a read error.

Material for sequencing was peripheral blood. This rearrangement joins TRBV12-3 or TRBV12-4 to TRBJ1-5; maybe TRBD1 (6 bases). The sequence derives from a man aged 35 to 55 with primary liver carcinoma and hepatitis B virus infection. In DNA, the CDR3 is TGTGTCAGCAGCCGTGGACAGAGCAATCAGCACCAGCATTTT. This sequence encodes CVSSRGQSNQHQHF.